This TCR beta chain emerged from a study of technical replicates of blood from several donors. This clone was seen a few times. Assay: immunoSEQ multiplex PCR; the TCRdb copy retains only in-frame clones and omits some. The sample lists about 72,000 clones, roughly 90% occurring once. Germline V gene sequence: CDR1 LNHDA, CDR2 SQIVND (reference sequence). The V end lost 5 bases, the J end lost 6 bases, and 17 bases lay between the germline ends. This CDR3 has 14 residues. V is TRBV19 and J is TRBJ2-7; D gene ambiguous. Sequencing used T cells isolated from PBMCs. The source of this sequence is a human donor in good health. The CDR3, as DNA: TGTGCCAGTAGTCAGAGTAGCCCTGGTTCCGAGCAGTACTTC. It translates to CASSQSSPGSEQYF.